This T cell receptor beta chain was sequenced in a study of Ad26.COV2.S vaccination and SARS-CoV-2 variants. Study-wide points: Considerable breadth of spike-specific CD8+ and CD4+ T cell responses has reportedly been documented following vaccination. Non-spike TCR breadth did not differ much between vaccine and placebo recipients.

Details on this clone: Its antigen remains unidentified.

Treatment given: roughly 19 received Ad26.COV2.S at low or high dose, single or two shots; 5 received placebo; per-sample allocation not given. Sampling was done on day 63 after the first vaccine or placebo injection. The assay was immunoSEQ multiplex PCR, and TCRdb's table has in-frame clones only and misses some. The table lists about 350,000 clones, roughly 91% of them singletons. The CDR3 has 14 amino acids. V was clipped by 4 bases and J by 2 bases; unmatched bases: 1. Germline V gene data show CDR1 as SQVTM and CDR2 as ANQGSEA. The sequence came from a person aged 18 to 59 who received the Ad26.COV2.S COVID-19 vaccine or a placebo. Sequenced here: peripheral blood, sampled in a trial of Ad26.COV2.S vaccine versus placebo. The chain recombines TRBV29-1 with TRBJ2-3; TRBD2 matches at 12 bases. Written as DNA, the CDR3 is TGCAGCGTTGGGACTAGCGGGATCACAGATACGCAGTATTTT. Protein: CSVGTSGITDTQYF.